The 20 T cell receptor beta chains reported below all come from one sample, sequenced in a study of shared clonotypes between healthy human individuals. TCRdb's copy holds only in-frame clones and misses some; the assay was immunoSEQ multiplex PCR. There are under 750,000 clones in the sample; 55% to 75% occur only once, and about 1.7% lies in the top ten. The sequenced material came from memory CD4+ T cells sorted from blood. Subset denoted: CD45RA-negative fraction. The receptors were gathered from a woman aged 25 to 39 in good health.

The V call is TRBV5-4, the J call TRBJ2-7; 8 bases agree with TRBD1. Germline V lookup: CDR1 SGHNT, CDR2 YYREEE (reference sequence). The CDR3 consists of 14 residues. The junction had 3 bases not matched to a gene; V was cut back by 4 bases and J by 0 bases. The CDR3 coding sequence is TGTGCCAGCAGCGGGGACAGGAGCTCCTACGAGCAGTACTTC. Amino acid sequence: CASSGDRSSYEQYF.

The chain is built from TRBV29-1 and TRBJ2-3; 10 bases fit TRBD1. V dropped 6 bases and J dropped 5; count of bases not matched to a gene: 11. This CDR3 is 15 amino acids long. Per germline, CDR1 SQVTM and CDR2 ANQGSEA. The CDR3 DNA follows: TGCAGCGTCTTATGTGGGACAGGGGAAATAGATACGCAGTATTTT. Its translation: CSVLCGTGEIDTQYF.

This CDR3 reads CASSPGTGSSEQYF. The CDR3 DNA reads TGTGCCAGCAGCCCCGGGACAGGGAGTTCCGAGCAGTACTTC. The rearrangement uses TRBV16 and TRBJ2-7; 9 bases are a match to TRBD1. The germline V gene has CDR1 KGHSY and CDR2 FQNENV. This CDR3 has 14 amino acids. V trimming: 4 bases; J trimming: 6 bases; junction bases outside the gene matches: 7.

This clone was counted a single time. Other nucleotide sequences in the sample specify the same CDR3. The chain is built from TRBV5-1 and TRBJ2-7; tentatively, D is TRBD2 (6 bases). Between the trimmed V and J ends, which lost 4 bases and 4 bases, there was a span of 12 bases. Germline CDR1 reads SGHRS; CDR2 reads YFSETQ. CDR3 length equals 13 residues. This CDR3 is CASSPGTVYEQYF. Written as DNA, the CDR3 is TGCGCCAGCAGCCCCGGGACTGTATACGAGCAGTACTTC.

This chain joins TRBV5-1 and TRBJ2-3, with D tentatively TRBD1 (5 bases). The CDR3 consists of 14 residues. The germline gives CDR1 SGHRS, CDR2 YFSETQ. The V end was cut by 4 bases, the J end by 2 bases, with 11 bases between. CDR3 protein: CASSRGEITDTQYF. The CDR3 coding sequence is TGCGCCAGCAGCAGGGGCGAAATCACAGATACGCAGTATTTT.

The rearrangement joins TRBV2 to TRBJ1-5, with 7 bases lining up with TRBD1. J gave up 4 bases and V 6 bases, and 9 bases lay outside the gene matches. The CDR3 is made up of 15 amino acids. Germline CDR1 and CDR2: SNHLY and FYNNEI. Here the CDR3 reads CASRDRDEENQPQHF. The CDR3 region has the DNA TGTGCCAGCAGAGACAGGGATGAAGAGAATCAGCCCCAGCATTTT.

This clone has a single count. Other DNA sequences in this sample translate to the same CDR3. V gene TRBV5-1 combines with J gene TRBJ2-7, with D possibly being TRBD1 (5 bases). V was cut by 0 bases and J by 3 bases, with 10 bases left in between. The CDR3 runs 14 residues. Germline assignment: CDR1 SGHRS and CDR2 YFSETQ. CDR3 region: CASSLEGQGYEQYF. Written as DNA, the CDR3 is TGCGCCAGCAGCTTGGAGGGGCAGGGCTACGAGCAGTACTTC.

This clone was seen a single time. In DNA, the CDR3 is TGTGCCAGCAGGGGACAAGTTCCACAAGAGACCCAGTACTTC. Protein sequence: CASRGQVPQETQYF. The rearrangement joins TRBV6-1 to TRBJ2-5; D is possibly TRBD1 (6 bases). Germline V CDR1 and CDR2: MNHNS, SASEGT. This CDR3 region has 14 residues. The V end lost 6 bases, the J end lost 2 bases, and 13 bases lay between the germline ends.

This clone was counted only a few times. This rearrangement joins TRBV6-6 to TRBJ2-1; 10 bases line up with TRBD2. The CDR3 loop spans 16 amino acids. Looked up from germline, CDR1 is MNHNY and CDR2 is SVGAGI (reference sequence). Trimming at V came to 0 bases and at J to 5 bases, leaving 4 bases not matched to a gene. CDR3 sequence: CASSYSGTSVHNEQFF. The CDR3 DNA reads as TGTGCCAGCAGTTACTCGGGGACTAGCGTTCACAATGAGCAGTTCTTC.

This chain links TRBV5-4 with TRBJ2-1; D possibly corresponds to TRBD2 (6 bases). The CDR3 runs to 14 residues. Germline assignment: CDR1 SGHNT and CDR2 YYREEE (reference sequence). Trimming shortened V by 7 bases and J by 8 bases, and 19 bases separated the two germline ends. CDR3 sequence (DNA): TGTGCCAGCTCCTCGGGAGACCTCCTGGATGAGCAGTTCTTC. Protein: CASSSGDLLDEQFF.

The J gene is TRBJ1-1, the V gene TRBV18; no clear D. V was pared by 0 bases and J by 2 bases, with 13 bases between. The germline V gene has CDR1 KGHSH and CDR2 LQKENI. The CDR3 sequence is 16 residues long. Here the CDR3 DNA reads TGTGCCAGCTCACCACCGTACGGGGTCGATAACACTGAAGCTTTCTTT. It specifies CASSPPYGVDNTEAFF.

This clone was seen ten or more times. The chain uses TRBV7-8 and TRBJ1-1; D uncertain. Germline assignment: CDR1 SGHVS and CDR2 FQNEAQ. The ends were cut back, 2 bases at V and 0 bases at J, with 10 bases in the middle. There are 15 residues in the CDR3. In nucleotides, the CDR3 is TGTGCCAGCAGCTTATCCGTCTCTCTGAACACTGAAGCTTTCTTT. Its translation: CASSLSVSLNTEAFF.

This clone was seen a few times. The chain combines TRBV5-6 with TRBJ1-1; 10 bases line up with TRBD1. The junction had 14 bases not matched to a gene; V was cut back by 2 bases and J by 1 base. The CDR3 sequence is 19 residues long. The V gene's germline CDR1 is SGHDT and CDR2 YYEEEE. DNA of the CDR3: TGTGCCAGCAGCTTAGACAGGGGGCGGTTAATAAGTCGGAACACTGAAGCTTTCTTT. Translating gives CASSLDRGRLISRNTEAFF. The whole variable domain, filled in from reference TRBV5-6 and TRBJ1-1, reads DAGVTQSPTHLIKTRGQQVTLRCSPKSGHDTVSWYQQALGQGPQFIFQYYEEEERQRGNFPDRFSGHQFPNYSSELNVNALLLGDSALYLCASSLDRGRLISRNTEAFFGQGTRLTVV.

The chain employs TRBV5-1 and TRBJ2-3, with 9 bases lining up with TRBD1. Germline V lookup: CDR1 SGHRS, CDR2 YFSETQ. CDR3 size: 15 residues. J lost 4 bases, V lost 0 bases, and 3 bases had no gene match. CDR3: CASSLAGTGPDTQYF. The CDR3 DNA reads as TGCGCCAGCAGCTTGGCCGGGACAGGGCCAGATACGCAGTATTTT.

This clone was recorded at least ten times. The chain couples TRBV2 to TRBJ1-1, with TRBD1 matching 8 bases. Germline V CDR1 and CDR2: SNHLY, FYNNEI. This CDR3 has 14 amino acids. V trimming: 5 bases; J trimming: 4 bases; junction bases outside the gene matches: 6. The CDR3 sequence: CASSTTGVVTEAFF. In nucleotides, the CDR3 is TGTGCCAGCAGTACGACAGGGGTCGTCACTGAAGCTTTCTTT.

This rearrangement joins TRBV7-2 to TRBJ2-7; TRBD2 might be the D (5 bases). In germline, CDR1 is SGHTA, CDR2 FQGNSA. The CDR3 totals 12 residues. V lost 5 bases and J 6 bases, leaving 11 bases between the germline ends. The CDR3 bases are TGTGCCAGCAGCCTGACGAGGGTCGAGCAGTACTTC. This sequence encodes CASSLTRVEQYF.

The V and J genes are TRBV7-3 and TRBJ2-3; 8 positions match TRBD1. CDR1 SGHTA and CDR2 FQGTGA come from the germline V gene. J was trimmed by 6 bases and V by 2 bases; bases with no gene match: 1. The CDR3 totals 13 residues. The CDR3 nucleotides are TGTGCCAGCAGCTTAGGACAGGGTGATACGCAGTATTTT. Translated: CASSLGQGDTQYF. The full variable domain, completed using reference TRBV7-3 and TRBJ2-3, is GAGVSQTPSNKVTEKGKYVELRCDPISGHTALYWYRQSLGQGPEFLIYFQGTGAADDSGLPNDRFFAVRPEGSVSTLKIQRTERGDSAVYLCASSLGQGDTQYFGPGTRLTVL.

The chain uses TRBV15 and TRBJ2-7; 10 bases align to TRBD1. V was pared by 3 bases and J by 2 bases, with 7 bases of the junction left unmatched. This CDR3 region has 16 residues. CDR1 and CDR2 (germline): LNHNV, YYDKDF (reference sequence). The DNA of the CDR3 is TGTGCCACCAGCAGGGGGGACAGGGGAGTAACCTACGAGCAGTACTTC. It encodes CATSRGDRGVTYEQYF.

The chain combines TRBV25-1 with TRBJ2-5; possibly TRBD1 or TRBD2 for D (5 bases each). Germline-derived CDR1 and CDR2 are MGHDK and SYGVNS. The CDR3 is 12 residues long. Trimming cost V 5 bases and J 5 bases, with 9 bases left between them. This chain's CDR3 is CASSPGRETQYF. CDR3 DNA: TGTGCCAGCAGTCCGGGACGGGAGACCCAGTACTTC.

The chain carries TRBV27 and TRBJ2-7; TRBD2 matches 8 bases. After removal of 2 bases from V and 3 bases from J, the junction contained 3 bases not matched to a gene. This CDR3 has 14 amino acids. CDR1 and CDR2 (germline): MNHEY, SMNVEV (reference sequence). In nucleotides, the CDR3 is TGTGCCAGCAGTTTAGCGGGAGGAGGCTACGAGCAGTACTTC. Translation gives CASSLAGGGYEQYF.